This T cell receptor (beta chain) was profiled in a study of blood T cell repertoires in COVID-19. Study in general: Spain, Italy and the United States supplied samples that represented acute and convalescent COVID-19. Sample material is recorded as cDNA or gDNA derived from T cells, B-cell-depleted T cells, or PBMCs.

Germline V CDR1 and CDR2: SGHVS, FQNEAQ. The CDR3 is 15 amino acids. V lost 2 bases, J lost 5 bases, and 14 bases lay in between. Original data processing: Amplification of reference gene primers provided the estimated nucleated cell counts. The table came from immunoSEQ multiplex PCR; TCRdb's copy has only in-frame clones and leaves some out. V and J calls and clone size come straight from that table; D and trimming were deduced from the DNA. Here the sample spans 99,000 or so clones, roughly 87% being singletons. This receptor was taken from a middle-aged man with acute or convalescent COVID-19. Sequencing was done on a sample of peripheral blood. The chain employs TRBV7-8 and TRBJ2-3, with a weak D call TRBD2 (6 bases). This CDR3 reads CASSLYERVKDTQYF. As DNA, the CDR3 is TGTGCCAGCAGCTTATATGAGCGGGTGAAAGATACGCAGTATTTT.